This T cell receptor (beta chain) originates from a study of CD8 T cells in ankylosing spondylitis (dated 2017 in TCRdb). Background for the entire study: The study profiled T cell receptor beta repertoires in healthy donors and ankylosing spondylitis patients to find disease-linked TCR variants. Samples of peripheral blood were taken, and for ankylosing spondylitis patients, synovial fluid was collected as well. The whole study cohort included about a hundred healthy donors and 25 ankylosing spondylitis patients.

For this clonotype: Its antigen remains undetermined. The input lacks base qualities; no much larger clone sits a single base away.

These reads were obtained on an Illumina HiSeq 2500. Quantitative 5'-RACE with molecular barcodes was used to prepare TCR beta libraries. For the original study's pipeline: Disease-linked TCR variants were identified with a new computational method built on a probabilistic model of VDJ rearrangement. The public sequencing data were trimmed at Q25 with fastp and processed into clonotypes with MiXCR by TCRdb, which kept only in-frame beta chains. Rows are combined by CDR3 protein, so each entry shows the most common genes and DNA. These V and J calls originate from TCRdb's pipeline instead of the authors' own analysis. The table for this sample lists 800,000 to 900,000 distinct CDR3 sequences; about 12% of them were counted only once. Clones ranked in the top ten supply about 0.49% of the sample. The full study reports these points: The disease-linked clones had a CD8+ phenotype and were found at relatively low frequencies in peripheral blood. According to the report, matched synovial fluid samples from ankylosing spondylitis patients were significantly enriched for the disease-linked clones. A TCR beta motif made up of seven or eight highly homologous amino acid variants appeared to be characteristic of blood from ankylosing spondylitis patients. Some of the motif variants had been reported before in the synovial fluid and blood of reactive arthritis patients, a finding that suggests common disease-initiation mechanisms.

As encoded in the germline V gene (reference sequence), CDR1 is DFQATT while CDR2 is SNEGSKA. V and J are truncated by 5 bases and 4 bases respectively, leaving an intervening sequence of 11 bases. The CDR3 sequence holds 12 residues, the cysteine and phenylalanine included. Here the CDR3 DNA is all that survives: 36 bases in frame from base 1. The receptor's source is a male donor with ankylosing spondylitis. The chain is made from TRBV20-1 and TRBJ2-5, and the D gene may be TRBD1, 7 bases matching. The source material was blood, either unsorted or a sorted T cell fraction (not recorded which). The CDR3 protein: CSAAQGGETQYF. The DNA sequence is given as TGCAGTGCTGCGCAGGGGGGAGAGACCCAGTACTTC.